This record concerns one TCR beta chain sequence. This sample was taken from a study of T cell changes during pregnancy in multiple sclerosis. Some clones are missing from TCRdb's copy, which holds only in-frame ones; the method was immunoSEQ multiplex PCR. Here the sample spans tens of thousands of clones, 92% being singletons. CDR3 length equals 14 residues. Germline assignment: CDR1 SGDLS and CDR2 YYNGEE. V was trimmed by 0 bases and J by 1 base, leaving 6 bases between them. The source is a female donor with multiple sclerosis, enrolled in a pregnancy study. The rearrangement uses TRBV9 and TRBJ2-3; D ambiguous. This sample comprised CD4+ T cells from peripheral blood mononuclear cells, obtained in the third trimester of pregnancy. The CDR3 DNA follows: TGTGCCAGCAGCGTAGGCCAGGGCACAGATACGCAGTATTTT. It codes for CASSVGQGTDTQYF.